This TCR beta chain was found in a study of technical replicates of blood from a handful of donors. On this clone itself: This specimen includes other DNA sequences encoding the same CDR3.

Germline CDR1 reads SEHNR; CDR2 reads FQNEAQ (reference sequence). V lost 1 base and J 4 bases, leaving 7 bases between the germline ends. The CDR3 length is 14 residues. Assay used: immunoSEQ multiplex PCR; TCRdb lists only in-frame clones, some missing. This table holds approximately 75,000 clones, approximately 75% found once. Sequencing was carried out using PBMCs. This clonotype was obtained from a human donor in good health. Some clones in this sample may be carry-over from other donors' samples. The V gene is TRBV7-9, the J gene TRBJ1-4; D is perhaps TRBD1 (5 bases). CDR3 coding DNA: TGTGCCAGCAGCTTAGGCCAGGGTAATGAAAAACTGTTTTTT. This sequence encodes CASSLGQGNEKLFF.